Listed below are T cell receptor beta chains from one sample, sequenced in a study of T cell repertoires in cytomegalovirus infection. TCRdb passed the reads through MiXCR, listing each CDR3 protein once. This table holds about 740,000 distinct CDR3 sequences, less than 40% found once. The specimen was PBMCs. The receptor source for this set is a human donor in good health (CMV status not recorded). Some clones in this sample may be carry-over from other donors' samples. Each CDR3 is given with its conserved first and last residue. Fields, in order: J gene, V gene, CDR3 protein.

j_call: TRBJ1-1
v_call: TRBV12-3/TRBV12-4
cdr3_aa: CASSFAFGQANTEAFF

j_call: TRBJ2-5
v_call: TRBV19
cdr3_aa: CASSIDRDATQYF

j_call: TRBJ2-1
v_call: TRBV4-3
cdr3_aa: CASSQVDGTGPYNEQFF

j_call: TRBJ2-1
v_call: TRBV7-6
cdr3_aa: CASSLGGPGLAGLVF

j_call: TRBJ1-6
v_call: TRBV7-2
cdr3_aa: CASSGGLGTSPLHF

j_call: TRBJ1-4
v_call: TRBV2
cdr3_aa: CASSQGQLPEKLFF

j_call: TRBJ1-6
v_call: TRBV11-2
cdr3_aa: CASSSPDRGSHF

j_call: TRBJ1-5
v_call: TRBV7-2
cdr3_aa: CASSRGRTNSNQPQHF

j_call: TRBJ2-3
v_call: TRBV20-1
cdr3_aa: CSARDFITLSGSLPTDTQYF

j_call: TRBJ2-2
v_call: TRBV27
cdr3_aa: CASRTTGRNTGELFF

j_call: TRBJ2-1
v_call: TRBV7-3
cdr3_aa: CASSIRTNNEQFF

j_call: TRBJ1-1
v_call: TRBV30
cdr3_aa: CAWSFSHEAFF

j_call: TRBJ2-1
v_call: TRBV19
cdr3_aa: CASSPGLGNEQFF

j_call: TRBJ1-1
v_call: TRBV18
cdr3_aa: CASSPRGSSNTEAFF

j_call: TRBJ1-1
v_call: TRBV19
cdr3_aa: CASKTGSGEAFF

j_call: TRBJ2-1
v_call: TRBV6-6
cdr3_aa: CASSGIAMSSYNEQFF

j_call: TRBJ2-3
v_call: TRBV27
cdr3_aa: CASAKDTQYF

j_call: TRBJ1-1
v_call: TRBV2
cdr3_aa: CADRSTEAFF

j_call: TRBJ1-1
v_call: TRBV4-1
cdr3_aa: CASSPREVKAEAFF

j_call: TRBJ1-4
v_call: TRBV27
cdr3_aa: CASSPTGTRGNEKLFF

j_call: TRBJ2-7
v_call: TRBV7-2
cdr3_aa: CASSINSVHTYEQYF

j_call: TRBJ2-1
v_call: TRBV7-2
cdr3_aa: CASRRTGATSGRNNEQFF

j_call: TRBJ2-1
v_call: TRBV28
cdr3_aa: CASTPVGNNEQFF

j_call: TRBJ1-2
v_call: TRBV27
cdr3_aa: CASSLTGTGFYGYTF

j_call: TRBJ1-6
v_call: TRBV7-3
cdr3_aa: CASSLKPSPWAYNSPLHF

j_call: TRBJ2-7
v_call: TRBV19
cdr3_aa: CASGTGSYEQYF

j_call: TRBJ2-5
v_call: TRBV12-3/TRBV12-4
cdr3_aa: CASSHGLRGETQYF

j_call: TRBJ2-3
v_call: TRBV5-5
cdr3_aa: CASSLGAVGPDTQYF

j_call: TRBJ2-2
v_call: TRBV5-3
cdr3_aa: CASSLGQGAAGELFF

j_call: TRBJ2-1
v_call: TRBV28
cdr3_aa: CASSPGKRGQFF

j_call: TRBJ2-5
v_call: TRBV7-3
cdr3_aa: CASSTTGGRETQYF

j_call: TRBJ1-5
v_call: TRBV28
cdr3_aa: CASSRVGSNQPQHF

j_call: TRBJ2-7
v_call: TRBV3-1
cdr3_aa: CASSLRAGGPVEQYF

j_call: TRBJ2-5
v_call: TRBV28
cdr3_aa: CASSVSRGGKETQYF

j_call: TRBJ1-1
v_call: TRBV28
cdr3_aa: CASSSYGVPEAFF

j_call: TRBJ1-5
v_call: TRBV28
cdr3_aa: CASSPGANQPQHF

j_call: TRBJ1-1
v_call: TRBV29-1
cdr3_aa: CSVEDRALGNTEAFF

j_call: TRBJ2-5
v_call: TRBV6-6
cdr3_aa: CASSEEWTGGEQETPSF

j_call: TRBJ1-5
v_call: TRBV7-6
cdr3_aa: CASSLQGMCNQPQHF

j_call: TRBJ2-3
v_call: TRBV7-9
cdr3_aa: CASSTFRTSGITDTQYF

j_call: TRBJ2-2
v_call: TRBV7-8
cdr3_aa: CASSSDRRELFF

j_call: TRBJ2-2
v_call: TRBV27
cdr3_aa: CASSLSGGFSGGGTGELFF

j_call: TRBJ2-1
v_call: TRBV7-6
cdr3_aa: CASSLRTDFYNEQFF

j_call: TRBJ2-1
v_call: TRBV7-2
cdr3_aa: CASSKGPLNEQFF

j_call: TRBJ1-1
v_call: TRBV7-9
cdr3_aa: CASSLGTGSNTEAFF

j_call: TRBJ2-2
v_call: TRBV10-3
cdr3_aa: CAIGASGTGELFF

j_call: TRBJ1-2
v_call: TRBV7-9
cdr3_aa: CASSPRVSYGYTF

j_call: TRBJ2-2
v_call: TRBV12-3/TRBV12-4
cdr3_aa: CASSLSRDISGELFF

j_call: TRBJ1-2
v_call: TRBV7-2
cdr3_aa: CASSLGTEPYGYTF

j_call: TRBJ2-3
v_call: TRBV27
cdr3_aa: CASSIRTSGGSTDTQYF

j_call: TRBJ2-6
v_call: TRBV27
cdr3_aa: CASSLTGTSGANVLTF

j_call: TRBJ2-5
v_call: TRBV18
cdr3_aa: CASSPAGRADVKTQYF

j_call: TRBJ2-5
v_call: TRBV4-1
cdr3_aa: CASRPEGTSGAQEQETQYF

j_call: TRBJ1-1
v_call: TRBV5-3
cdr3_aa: CASSPRTGGWNAEAFF

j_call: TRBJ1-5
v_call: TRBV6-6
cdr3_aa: CASSLLRDRGYQPQHF

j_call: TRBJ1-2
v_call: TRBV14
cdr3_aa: CASSQETGSLYGYTF

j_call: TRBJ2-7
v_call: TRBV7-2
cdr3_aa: CASSLGGQGEQYF

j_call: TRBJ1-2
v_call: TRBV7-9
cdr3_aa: CASSSGDRLNYGYTF